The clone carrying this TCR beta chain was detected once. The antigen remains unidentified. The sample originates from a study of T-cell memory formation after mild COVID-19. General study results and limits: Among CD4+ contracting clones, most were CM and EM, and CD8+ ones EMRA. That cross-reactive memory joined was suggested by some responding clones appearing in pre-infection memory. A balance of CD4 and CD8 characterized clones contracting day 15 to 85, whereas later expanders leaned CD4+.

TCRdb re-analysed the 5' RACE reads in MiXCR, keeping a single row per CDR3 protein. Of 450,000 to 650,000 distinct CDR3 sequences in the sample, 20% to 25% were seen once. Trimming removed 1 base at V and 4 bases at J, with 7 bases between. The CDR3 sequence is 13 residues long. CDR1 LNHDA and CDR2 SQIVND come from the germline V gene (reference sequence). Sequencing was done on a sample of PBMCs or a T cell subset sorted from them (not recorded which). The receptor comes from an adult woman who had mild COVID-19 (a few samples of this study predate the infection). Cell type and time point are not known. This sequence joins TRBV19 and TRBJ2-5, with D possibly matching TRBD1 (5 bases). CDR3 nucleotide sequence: TGTGCCAGTAGTATAGTTCAGGGAGAGACCCAGTACTTC. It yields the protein CASSIVQGETQYF.